This paragraph covers one T cell receptor beta chain sequence. The antigen is not known. The data derive from a study of identical twins. Findings of the study overall: The presence of invariant MAIT and iNKT cells could partly confound analyses of zero-insertion sequences.

With 3 bases clipped from V and 6 bases from J, the junction kept 6 bases outside the gene matches. Per the germline V gene, CDR1 is DFQATT and CDR2 is SNEGSKA (reference sequence). The CDR3 contains 13 residues. TCRdb independently ran MiXCR on the 5' RACE reads; one entry per CDR3 protein. The repertoire holds 450,000 to 500,000 distinct CDR3 sequences, with approximately 15% as singletons. These same data were also listed under a study on yellow fever vaccine responses in identical twins.

The sequencing input was CD4+ T cells sorted from blood. The chain has TRBV20-1 and TRBJ2-7; 9 positions agree with TRBD1. The TCR was taken from a woman between 18 and 29 years old in good health. CDR3 coding DNA: TGCAGTGCTAGGGGGACAGGGATGGGCGAGCAGTACTTC. It encodes CSARGTGMGEQYF.